The next 14 T cell receptor beta chains were all read from a single sample in a study of naive and memory T cell subsets. Both TRBC1 and TRBC2 were covered by a beta constant-region primer of two equimolar oligonucleotides. TCRdb independently ran MiXCR on the UMI-ligation and nested PCR reads; one entry per CDR3 protein. Found here are 81,000 or so distinct CDR3 sequences, roughly 7% of them singletons; the top ten hold more than 1.5%. The source material was central memory CD4+ T cells from blood. These receptors all stem from a human donor in good health.

V is TRBV20-1 and J is TRBJ1-6; a possible D gene is TRBD1 (6 bases). The CDR3 runs to 15 residues. V lost 1 base and J lost 14, with 21 bases in between. The V gene's germline CDR1 is DFQATT and CDR2 SNEGSKA (reference sequence). Here the CDR3 reads CSARVGGGTGNSLHF. The CDR3 DNA follows: TGCAGTGCTAGAGTTGGAGGGGGAACAGGGAACTCCCTCCACTTT.

This clonotype was seen only a few times. CDR3 sequence reads: CAWKLSGTGAYEQYF. The CDR3 coding sequence is TGTGCCTGGAAATTGTCTGGGACCGGAGCCTACGAGCAGTACTTC. The rearrangement joins TRBV30 to TRBJ2-7, with D perhaps given as TRBD1 or TRBD2 (5 bases each). The V end lost 4 bases, the J end lost 2 bases, and 18 bases lay between the germline ends. Germline values: CDR1 GTSNPN, CDR2 SVGIG (reference sequence). This CDR3 is built from 15 residues. The whole variable domain, remainder taken from reference TRBV30 and TRBJ2-7, is SQTIHQWPATLVQPVGSPLSLECTVEGTSNPNLYWYRQAAGRGLQLLFYSVGIGQISSEVPQNLSASRPQDRQFILSSKKLLLSDSGFYLCAWKLSGTGAYEQYFGPGTRLTVT.

In this sample, this clonotype turned up many times. V usage is TRBV20-1 and J usage is TRBJ1-1; D is ambiguous. The CDR3 spans 12 residues. V was trimmed by 5 bases and J by 6 bases, leaving 13 bases between them. The germline gives CDR1 DFQATT, CDR2 SNEGSKA (reference sequence). The CDR3 DNA follows: TGCAGTGCTGGGAACGGGTTCGCTGAAGCTTTCTTT. This sequence encodes CSAGNGFAEAFF.

The rearrangement joins TRBV2 to TRBJ1-5; 8 positions agree with TRBD1. In germline, CDR1 is SNHLY, CDR2 FYNNEI. The CDR3 has 14 residues. V gave up 4 bases and J gave up 4 bases; unmatched junction bases: 3. CDR3 nucleotide sequence: TGTGCCAGCAGTGGGGACAGGTTAAATCAGCCCCAGCATTTT. Translated, it gives CASSGDRLNQPQHF.

This clonotype was observed many times. J is TRBJ1-1 and V is TRBV29-1; 10 bases match TRBD1. The CDR3 is 13 amino acids. Germline lookup yields CDR1 SQVTM and CDR2 ANQGSEA. V was clipped by 6 bases and J by 4 bases; unmatched bases: 5. The CDR3 DNA reads as TGCAGCGTGTTACGGACAGGGGGCACTGAAGCTTTCTTT. Translating gives CSVLRTGGTEAFF.

This clonotype has more than one count but fewer than ten. The conserved phenylalanine or tryptophan normally closing the CDR3 is absent here, so this likely arose from a read error. V is TRBV20-1 and J is TRBJ1-6, with D tentatively TRBD1 (6 bases). CDR3 length equals 14 residues. CDR1 is DFQATT, CDR2 SNEGSKA, per germline (reference sequence). V lost 4 bases and J 6 bases, leaving 13 bases between the germline ends. CDR3 in amino acids: CSAILTGINSPLHS. The CDR3 DNA is TGCAGTGCTATACTGACAGGCATTAATTCACCCCTCCACTCT.

This clonotype was recorded at least ten times. This chain connects TRBV10-3 to TRBJ2-3, with D perhaps given as TRBD1 or TRBD2 (5 bases each). The CDR3 is 16 amino acids. Trimming took off 4 bases at V and 1 base at J, with 15 bases between the two ends. Germline V gene sequence: CDR1 ENHRY, CDR2 SYGVKD. The CDR3 DNA reads TGTGCCATCAGTGGGGGACCGGGTCGGGGCACAGATACGCAGTATTTT. This translates into CAISGGPGRGTDTQYF.

This clonotype was recorded a few times. This rearrangement joins TRBV15 to TRBJ2-5; TRBD2 agrees at 10 bases. This CDR3 has 15 amino acids. The J segment lost 3 bases and the V segment lost 1 base, leaving 2 bases of the junction unmatched. Germline CDR1 and CDR2: LNHNV and YYDKDF (reference sequence). The CDR3, as DNA: TGTGCCACCAGCAGAGCTAGCGGGAGTGAAGAGACCCAGTACTTC. Residues: CATSRASGSEETQYF.

This clonotype occurred many times. V usage is TRBV20-1 and J usage is TRBJ1-1, with TRBD1 identical over 7 bases. V lost 3 bases to trimming and J lost 11 bases; unmatched junction nucleotides: 6. The V gene's germline CDR1 is DFQATT and CDR2 SNEGSKA (reference sequence). CDR3 size: 11 residues. CDR3 coding DNA: TGCAGTGCTAGGTCCGGACAGGTGGCTTTCTTT. It is translated as CSARSGQVAFF.

This clonotype has ten or more counts. This chain links TRBV6-1 with TRBJ1-1; TRBD1 aligns across 9 bases. V trimming: 5 bases; J trimming: 4 bases; junction bases outside the gene matches: 5. Per germline, CDR1 MNHNS and CDR2 SASEGT. The CDR3 contains 14 residues. The CDR3 reads CASSQDRGTTEAFF. DNA of the CDR3: TGTGCCAGCAGTCAAGACAGGGGGACCACTGAAGCTTTCTTT.

This clonotype has at least ten counts. This chain uses TRBV9 with TRBJ2-3; D possibly corresponds to TRBD1 (6 bases). V was cut by 1 base and J by 4 bases, with 10 bases left in between. Per germline, CDR1 SGDLS and CDR2 YYNGEE. CDR3 length: 14 amino acids. This CDR3 is CASSVTGSPDTQYF. The DNA for the CDR3 is TGTGCCAGCAGCGTAACAGGGTCTCCAGATACGCAGTATTTT.

The table lists this clonotype with a few counts. This chain joins TRBV7-2 and TRBJ2-1, with D unresolved. With 1 base removed from V and 2 bases from J, the gap between germline ends came to 9 bases. From germline, CDR1 is SGHTA and CDR2 FQGNSA. The CDR3 runs 15 residues. Here the CDR3 DNA reads TGTGCCAGCAGCTTAGGGGTTTTCCCCTACAATGAGCAGTTCTTC. It specifies CASSLGVFPYNEQFF.

This clonotype was detected only a few times. The gene calls are TRBV20-1 and TRBJ1-1; TRBD1 might be the D (6 bases). CDR3 size: 13 residues. CDR1 and CDR2 (germline): DFQATT, SNEGSKA (reference sequence). Between the trimmed V and J ends, which lost 4 bases and 1 base, there was a span of 10 bases. The CDR3 bases are TGCAGTGCTAAAACGGACAGGAACACTGAAGCTTTCTTT. It encodes CSAKTDRNTEAFF.

This clonotype came up a few times. The CDR3 sequence is CAISEVGAGLAQETQYF. For the CDR3, the DNA is TGTGCCATCAGTGAAGTAGGCGCTGGACTAGCTCAAGAGACCCAGTACTTC. The V and J genes are TRBV10-3 and TRBJ2-5; TRBD2 matches at 8 bases. After removal of 3 bases from V and 2 bases from J, the junction contained 11 bases not matched to a gene. There are 17 residues in the CDR3. Germline loops: CDR1 ENHRY, CDR2 SYGVKD.